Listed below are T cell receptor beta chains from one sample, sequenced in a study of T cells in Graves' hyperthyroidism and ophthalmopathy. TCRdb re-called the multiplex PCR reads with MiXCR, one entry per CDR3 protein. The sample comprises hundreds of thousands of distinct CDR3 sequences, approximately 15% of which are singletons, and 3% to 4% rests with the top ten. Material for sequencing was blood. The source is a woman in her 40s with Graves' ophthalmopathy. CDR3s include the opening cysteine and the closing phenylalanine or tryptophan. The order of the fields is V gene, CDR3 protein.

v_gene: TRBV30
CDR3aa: CAFIRGPKETQYF

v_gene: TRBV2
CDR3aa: CASRDPNDRDGNTIYF

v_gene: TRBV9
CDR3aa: CASSPGVGPTRGTGELFF

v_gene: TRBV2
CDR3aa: CASSEAGTQTSGSQFF

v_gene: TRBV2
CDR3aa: CASKETGGTDTQYF

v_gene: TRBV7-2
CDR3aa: CASSWGVLGNQPQHF

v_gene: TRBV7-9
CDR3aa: CASSPRERGGATDTQYF

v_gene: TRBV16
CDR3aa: CASARQEQETQYF

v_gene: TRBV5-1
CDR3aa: CASSLQDRGNTEAFF

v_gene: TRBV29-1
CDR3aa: CSVESGTVGEKLFF

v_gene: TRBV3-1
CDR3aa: CASSLAGRGTEAFF

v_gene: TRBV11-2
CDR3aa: CASSLPPTDTQYF

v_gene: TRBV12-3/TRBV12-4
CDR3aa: CASSNLSPQNTEAFF

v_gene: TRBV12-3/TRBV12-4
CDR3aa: CASPRTSGSGGELFF

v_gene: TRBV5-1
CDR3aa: CASSLGGFRATYEQYF

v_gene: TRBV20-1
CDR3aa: CSASPWTGGEETQYF

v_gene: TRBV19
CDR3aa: CASSTLQGFHQPQHF

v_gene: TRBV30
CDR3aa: CAFTGTGDSPLHF

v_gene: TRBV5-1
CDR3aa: CASREVPVTDTQYF

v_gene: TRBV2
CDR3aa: CASSGTSGEQFF

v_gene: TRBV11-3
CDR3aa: CASSLGESNEAFF

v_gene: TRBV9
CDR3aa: CASSVEGSKNSRQANTGELFF

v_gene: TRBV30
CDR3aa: CAWRAGLAGVEQFF

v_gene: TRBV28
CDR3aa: CASSATASQPQHF

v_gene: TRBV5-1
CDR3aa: CASRLGQNNEQFF

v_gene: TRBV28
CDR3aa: CASSFPSGTGEQYF

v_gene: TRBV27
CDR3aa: CASMEIVAGVDTQYF

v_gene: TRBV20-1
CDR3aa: CSAAGNFYGYTF

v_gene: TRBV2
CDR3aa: CASAGTFYGYTF

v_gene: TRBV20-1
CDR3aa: CSARGNWDSNYGYTF

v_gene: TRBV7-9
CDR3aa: CASSLQGTLGKNIQYF

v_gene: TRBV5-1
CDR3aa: CASSLSTINYGYTF

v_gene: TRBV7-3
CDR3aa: CASSSSGRSTGELFF

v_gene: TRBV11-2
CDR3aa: CASSSSGRDYEQYF

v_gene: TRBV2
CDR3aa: CASSTLAGGPGEQYF

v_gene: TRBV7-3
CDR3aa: CASSLNRGSETQYF

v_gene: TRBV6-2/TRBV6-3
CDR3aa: CASRVLRELREPYNEQFF

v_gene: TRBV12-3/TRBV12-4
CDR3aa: CASSRQGNIDAFF

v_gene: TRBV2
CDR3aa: CASSEQRGGPSGEQFF

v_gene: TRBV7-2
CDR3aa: CASSLGRGSTGEAFF

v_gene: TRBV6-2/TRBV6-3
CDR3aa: CASSYSRRESGAGELFF